These 27 T cell receptor beta chains came from one sample sequenced in a study of tumor and adjacent non-tumor tissue in lung cancer. RNA was extracted from bulk tissue without any cell sorting. Three rounds of nested PCR, following a modified ARM-PCR protocol, produced the TCRbeta library. TCRdb passed the multiplex PCR reads through MiXCR, listing each CDR3 protein once. The repertoire consists of about 80,000 distinct CDR3 sequences, with 55% to 80% occurring once and the leading ten covering roughly 9%. The source material was lung tumor tissue. These receptors came from a woman aged 40 to 50 with non-small cell lung cancer.

Comment on this clonotype: The final CDR3 position lacks the conserved phenylalanine or tryptophan, pointing to a likely read error. The DNA is left out, because the CDR3 cannot be placed on it with certainty; the CDR3 is given as TCRdb lists it. J is TRBJ2-3 and V is TRBV11-1; the D segment call TRBD2 is taken from the table without a DNA check. Per the germline V gene, CDR1 is SGHAT and CDR2 is FQDESV (reference sequence). The CDR3 spans 11 residues, counting both ends. The CDR3 protein is CANSFLSGLYL.

As concerns this clonotype: A much larger clone sits a single nucleotide away, making a read error possible. Likely a read error: the CDR3 ends without its conserved phenylalanine or tryptophan. The CDR3 reads CSASSGNEKLFL. CDR3 nucleotides: TGCAGTGCTAGTTCTGGTAATGAAAAACTGTTTTTA. This sequence joins TRBV20-1 and TRBJ1-4; D gene ambiguous. The germline V gene encodes CDR1 DFQATT and CDR2 SNEGSKA (reference sequence). With 3 bases removed from V and 4 bases from J, the gap between germline ends came to 6 bases. The CDR3 extends over 12 amino acids.

In the case of this clonotype: Compared with germline, one end of the junction differs, possibly owing to a read error. The CDR3 DNA follows: TGTGCCAGCAGCCGCGCGTGGGTCACCGGGAAGCTGTTTTTT. Amino acid sequence: CASSRAWVTGKLFF. V is TRBV28 and J is TRBJ2-2, with TRBD2 as a possible D gene (5 bases). The CDR3 totals 14 residues. Looked up from germline, CDR1 is MDHEN and CDR2 is SYDVKM.

With respect to this clonotype: A much larger clone differs by one base, so this may be a read error. The V gene is TRBV7-9, the J gene TRBJ2-3; D might be TRBD1 (6 bases). V was pared by 6 bases and J by 6 bases, with 25 bases between. This CDR3 has 17 amino acids. Per germline, CDR1 SEHNR and CDR2 FQNEAQ (reference sequence). The CDR3 region is CASRHLKDSLLWDTQYF. In DNA form, the CDR3 reads TGTGCCAGCAGACATCTAAAGGACAGCCTCTTATGGGATACGCAGTATTTT.

As regards this clonotype: Compared with germline, one end of the junction differs, possibly owing to a read error. The chain combines TRBV11-2 with TRBJ2-7, with D possibly matching TRBD1 (5 bases). This CDR3 region has 14 residues. From germline, CDR1 is SGHAT and CDR2 FQNNGV. CDR3 nucleotide sequence: TGTGTCAGCAGAGATACAGGCGTTTCCTACAAGCAGTACTTC. Protein sequence: CVSRDTGVSYKQYF.

Turning to this clonotype: The junction does not match germline at one end; this may be a read error. This chain joins TRBV29-1 and TRBJ2-2; TRBD2 might be the D (6 bases). The CDR3 sequence is 14 residues long. CDR1 and CDR2 (germline): SQVTM, ANQGSEA. In nucleotides, the CDR3 is TGCACCGTTAAGGGCACCTCGACCGGCGGGGAACGGTTTTTT. Translation gives CTVKGTSTGGERFF.

This clonotype appeared a single time. The rearrangement links TRBV6-5 to TRBJ2-2, with D unresolved. This CDR3 is 14 amino acids long. Germline lookup yields CDR1 MNHEY and CDR2 SVGAGI. V was pared by 6 bases and J by 10 bases, with 18 bases between. The CDR3 protein is CASSRDGAIEELFF. The CDR3 DNA reads TGTGCCAGCAGCCGTGACGGTGCCATCGAGGAGCTGTTTTTT.

A word on this clonotype: This likely comes from a read error, as the CDR3 has no conserved phenylalanine or tryptophan at its end. The chain is built from TRBV5-5 and TRBJ2-7, with TRBD2 matching 10 bases. V lost 3 bases and J lost 3; bases outside the gene matches: 6. This CDR3 is built from 15 residues. CDR1 and CDR2 (germline): SGHKS, YYEKEE (reference sequence). DNA of the CDR3: TGTGCCAGCAGCTCGATGACTAGCGGGTTCTACGAGCAGTACTAC. Amino acids: CASSSMTSGFYEQYY.

The CDR3 sequence: CASSSGAVSSGNTIYF. As DNA, the CDR3 is TGCGCCAGCAGCTCCGGGGCAGTGAGCTCTGGAAACACCATATATTTT. The genes are TRBV5-1 and TRBJ1-3; tentatively, D is TRBD1 (5 bases). Germline CDR1 SGHRS, CDR2 YFSETQ. This CDR3 is 16 amino acids long. The ends were cut back, 3 bases at V and 0 bases at J, with 13 bases in the middle.

Worth noting for this clonotype: This may be a read error: a much more frequent sequence differs by one nucleotide. The chain is built from TRBV6-2 or TRBV6-3 and TRBJ2-5, with 9 bases matching TRBD2. Trimming removed 6 bases from V and 5 bases from J; junction bases left unmatched: 19. The CDR3 loop spans 18 amino acids. Per germline, CDR1 MNHEY and CDR2 SVGEGT. The CDR3 protein is CASSPRRLAGTFSETQYF. CDR3 sequence (DNA): TGTGCCAGCAGCCCGCGGCGTCTAGCGGGAACGTTCTCCGAGACCCAGTACTTC.

Comments on this clonotype: This may come from a read error, since a much larger clone is one base off. The J gene is TRBJ1-6, the V gene TRBV28; D might be TRBD1 (5 bases). Germline V CDR1 and CDR2: MDHEN, SYDVKM. The CDR3 is 14 amino acids. CDR3 residues: CTSSGGIRNSPLHF. The CDR3, as DNA: TGTACCAGCAGCGGGGGGATCCGGAATTCACCCCTCCACTTT.

This clonotype is a singleton in its sample. A junction boundary mismatches the germline segment, possibly from a read error. The chain employs TRBV10-1 and TRBJ2-2; 7 nucleotides agree with TRBD2. Germline V gene sequence: CDR1 WNHNN, CDR2 SYGVQD (reference sequence). The CDR3 loop spans 15 amino acids. CDR3 sequence: CAIQTGGLNTGELFF. The CDR3 coding sequence is TGTGCCATCCAGACGGGGGGACTGAACACCGGGGAGCTGTTTTTT.

This clonotype has ten or more counts. V is TRBV14 and J is TRBJ1-2; D unresolved. The ends were cut back, 3 bases at V and 1 base at J, with 3 bases in the middle. The length of the CDR3 is 12 residues. Germline-derived CDR1 and CDR2 are SGHDN and FVKESK. CDR3 DNA: TGTGCCAGCAGCCAGGGTAACTATGGCTACACCTTC. Protein: CASSQGNYGYTF.

V is TRBV7-9 and J is TRBJ2-2; the D is unclear. The CDR3 runs to 15 residues. The V end lost 5 bases, the J end lost 1 base, and 11 bases lay between the germline ends. CDR1 is SEHNR and CDR2 is FQNEAQ in the germline V gene (reference sequence). CDR3 DNA: TGTGCCAGCAGCCCCCCATGGGGGAACACCGGGGAGCTGTTTTTT. Translated, it gives CASSPPWGNTGELFF.

A remark on this clonotype: The CDR3 ends on some other residue instead of the conserved phenylalanine or tryptophan, so this is likely a read error. The rearrangement joins TRBV6-1 to TRBJ2-5, with D perhaps matching TRBD2 (7 bases). This CDR3 has 15 amino acids. V lost 10 bases and J 3 bases, leaving 21 bases between the germline ends. Per germline, CDR1 MNHNS and CDR2 SASEGT. The CDR3 DNA is TGTGCCAACAGGAAGGGGGTAGGGGGGGAAGAGACCCAGTACTCC. This codes for CANRKGVGGEETQYS.

This clonotype came up once. A much larger clone sits a single nucleotide away, making a read error possible. The CDR3 region is CAISLGGSVTGELFF. For the CDR3, the DNA is TGTGCCATCAGCTTGGGCGGGAGTGTCACCGGGGAGCTGTTTTTT. The V and J genes are TRBV5-4 and TRBJ2-2; 7 bases fit TRBD2. The CDR3 extends over 15 amino acids. Looked up from germline, CDR1 is SGHNT and CDR2 is YYREEE (reference sequence).

As concerns this clonotype: One end of the junction varies from germline; a read error may be responsible. The CDR3 coding sequence is TGCGCCAGCAGAGGACCGAAGAGCTCCTACGAGCAGTACTTC. Protein: CASRGPKSSYEQYF. The chain carries TRBV28 and TRBJ2-7; D is undetermined. Per germline, CDR1 MDHEN and CDR2 SYDVKM. This CDR3 contains 14 residues.

Comments on this clonotype: Since no conserved phenylalanine or tryptophan closes the CDR3, a read error is the likely cause. CDR3 region: CSVARAPNQRQHY. CDR3 nucleotide sequence: TGCAGCGTTGCGAGGGCTCCTAATCAGCGCCAGCATTAT. This chain links TRBV29-1 with TRBJ1-5; D unresolved. Germline CDR1 and CDR2: SQVTM and ANQGSEA. This CDR3 is built from 13 residues.

A note on this clonotype: At one end the junction does not follow the germline gene, possibly because of a read error. This chain uses TRBV6-6 with TRBJ1-4; weak D call: TRBD1 (5 bases). CDR3 length: 13 residues. CDR1 is MNHNY and CDR2 is SVGAGI in the germline V gene (reference sequence). In nucleotides, the CDR3 is TGTGTCAGCGGCGGGACCCACGAGGAAAAACTGTTTTTT. Its protein product is CVSGGTHEEKLFF.

To note about this clonotype: The junction differs from germline at one of its ends, possibly a read error. The V gene is TRBV6-1, the J gene TRBJ2-1, with TRBD2 identical over 8 bases. CDR1 and CDR2 (germline): MNHNS, SASEGT. The CDR3 has 16 amino acids. The CDR3 bases are TGTGCCAGCTGTGACGGGGGGGCCGGATCGTACAATGAACAGTTCTTC. Translated: CASCDGGAGSYNEQFF.

Regarding this clonotype: One end of the junction fails to match germline, which may point to a read error. The chain couples TRBV11-2 to TRBJ2-7; a weak D match, TRBD1 (6 bases). The CDR3 sequence is 16 residues long. In germline, CDR1 is SGHAT, CDR2 FQNNGV. The CDR3, as DNA: TGTGCCAGCAGCCCCCTCGGTGGGCAGGGGTACTACAAGCAGAATTTC. This gives the protein CASSPLGGQGYYKQNF.

With regard to this clonotype: A much larger clone lies a single base off, so this may be a read error. As the CDR3 is not closed by the conserved phenylalanine or tryptophan, this likely results from a read error. The rearrangement uses TRBV30 and TRBJ2-1; D is perhaps TRBD2 (6 bases). Trimming took off 1 base at V and 2 bases at J, with 9 bases between the two ends. The CDR3 has 14 amino acids. CDR1 GTSNPN and CDR2 SVGIG come from the germline V gene (reference sequence). CDR3 loop: CAWSGDSPYNEQFL. CDR3 nucleotides: TGTGCCTGGAGTGGGGACTCTCCCTACAATGAGCAGTTCTTA.

This clonotype was observed at least ten times. The V gene is TRBV20-1, the J gene TRBJ2-3, with D perhaps matching TRBD1 or TRBD2 (6 bases each). The V end lost 2 bases, the J end lost 0 bases, and 9 bases lay between the germline ends. Germline assignment: CDR1 DFQATT and CDR2 SNEGSKA (reference sequence). The length of the CDR3 is 14 residues. The CDR3 DNA sequence: TGCAGTGCTAGAACGGGGGCGAGCACAGATACGCAGTATTTT. Its translation is CSARTGASTDTQYF.

The J gene is TRBJ1-5, the V gene TRBV10-3, with D unresolved. This CDR3 is built from 14 residues. The V and J ends lost 6 bases and 5 bases respectively, with 14 bases between them. Germline values: CDR1 ENHRY, CDR2 SYGVKD. The CDR3 DNA is TGTGCCATCAGCCCCGTCGTCGGGGATCAGCCCCAGCATTTT. Its protein is CAISPVVGDQPQHF.

For this clonotype: Germline is not matched at one junction end, which may reflect a read error. The chain recombines TRBV11-3 with TRBJ1-1, with D possibly being TRBD1 (6 bases). CDR1 and CDR2 (germline): SGHNT, YENEEA. This CDR3 spans 13 amino acids. The CDR3 DNA reads TGTGCCAGCACCCGGACAGCTAAGAGTGAAGCTTCCTTT. It yields the protein CASTRTAKSEASF.

Points on this clonotype: It may be a read error: a sequence one base away is much more abundant. The rearrangement uses TRBV28 and TRBJ1-2; 8 bases align to TRBD1. CDR1 and CDR2 (germline): MDHEN, SYDVKM. V gave up 8 bases and J gave up 8 bases; unmatched junction bases: 16. The CDR3 totals 15 residues. This CDR3 reads CASCIHKTGVRGYTF. The CDR3 DNA follows: TGTGCCAGCTGTATTCACAAGACAGGGGTACGAGGCTACACCTTC.

Details on this clonotype: The junction departs from the called germline gene at one end, perhaps through a read error. V and J are TRBV11-2 and TRBJ2-7; D uncertain. Per the germline V gene, CDR1 is SGHAT and CDR2 is FQNNGV. CDR3 length: 14 amino acids. This CDR3 reads CASILVSNSYEQYF. CDR3 bases: TGCGCCAGCATCTTAGTCTCAAACTCCTACGAACAGTACTTC.